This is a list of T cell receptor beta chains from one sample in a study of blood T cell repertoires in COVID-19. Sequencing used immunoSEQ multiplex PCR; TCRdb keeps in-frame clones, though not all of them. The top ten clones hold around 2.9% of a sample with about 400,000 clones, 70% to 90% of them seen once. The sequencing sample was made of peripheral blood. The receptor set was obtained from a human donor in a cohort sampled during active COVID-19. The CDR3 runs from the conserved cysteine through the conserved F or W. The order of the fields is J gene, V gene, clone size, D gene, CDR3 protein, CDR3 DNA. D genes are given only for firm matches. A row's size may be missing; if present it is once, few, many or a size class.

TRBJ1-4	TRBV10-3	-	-	CATLGGTNEKLFF	TGTGCCACCCTAGGGGGAACTAATGAAAAACTGTTTTTT
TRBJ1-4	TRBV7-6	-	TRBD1	CASSSDRGETNEKLFF	TGTGCCAGCAGCTCGGACAGGGGGGAAACTAATGAAAAACTGTTTTTT
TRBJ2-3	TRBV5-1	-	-	CASSLSPYTQYF	TGCGCCAGCAGCTTGTCCCCCTATACGCAGTATTTT
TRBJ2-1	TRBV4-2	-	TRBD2	CASSPRILAGEYNEQFF	TGTGCCAGCAGCCCCAGAATACTAGCGGGAGAATACAATGAGCAGTTCTTC
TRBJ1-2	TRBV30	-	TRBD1	CAWGGRGLAGYTF	TGTGCCTGGGGGGGCAGGGGGCTGGCTGGCTACACCTTC
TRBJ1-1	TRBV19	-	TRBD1	CASSIIGQGNTEAFF	TGTGCCAGTAGTATCATAGGACAGGGGAACACTGAAGCTTTCTTT
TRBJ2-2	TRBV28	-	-	CASSVQNTGELFF	TGTGCCAGCAGCGTACAGAACACCGGGGAGCTGTTTTTT
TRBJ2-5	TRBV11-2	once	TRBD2	CASSLGASGGETQYF	TGTGCCAGCAGCTTAGGGGCTAGCGGGGGGGAGACCCAGTACTTC
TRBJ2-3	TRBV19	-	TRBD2	CASSPVAGSMADTQYF	TGTGCCAGTAGTCCTGTAGCGGGATCAATGGCAGATACGCAGTATTTT
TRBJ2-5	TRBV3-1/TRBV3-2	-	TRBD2	CASSQLLAGGGETQYF	TGTGCCAGCAGCCAACTACTAGCGGGGGGAGGGGAGACCCAGTACTTC
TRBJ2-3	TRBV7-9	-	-	CASSLVGESTDTQYF	TGTGCCAGCAGCTTGGTTGGGGAGAGCACAGATACGCAGTATTTT